This T cell receptor (beta chain) was sequenced in a study of T cells after posttransplantation cyclophosphamide. Points from the study as a whole: After PTCy, TRB diversity resembled that of CNI/methotrexate controls. Later post-transplant blood repertoires were often dominated by donor CD8+ memory clones. TRB overlap between skin or GI tissue T cells and blood was limited.

Of note for this clone: Its antigen is currently unknown.

There are 12 residues in the CDR3. V lost 2 bases and J lost 3, with 8 bases in between. Germline loops: CDR1 GTSNPN, CDR2 SVGIG (reference sequence). Sequencing was performed with immunoSEQ multiplex PCR; in TCRdb, only in-frame clones are kept and a portion is missing. This sample has approximately 30,000 clones; roughly 85% occur once, and the top ten carry roughly 3%. The sequence was obtained from a man aged 50-60 years. The chain recombines TRBV30 with TRBJ2-7, with a weak D call TRBD1 (5 bases). Sequences were obtained from PBMCs. CDR3 loop: CAWSSGIYEQYF. The CDR3 nucleotides read TGTGCCTGGAGTTCAGGGATCTACGAGCAGTACTTC.